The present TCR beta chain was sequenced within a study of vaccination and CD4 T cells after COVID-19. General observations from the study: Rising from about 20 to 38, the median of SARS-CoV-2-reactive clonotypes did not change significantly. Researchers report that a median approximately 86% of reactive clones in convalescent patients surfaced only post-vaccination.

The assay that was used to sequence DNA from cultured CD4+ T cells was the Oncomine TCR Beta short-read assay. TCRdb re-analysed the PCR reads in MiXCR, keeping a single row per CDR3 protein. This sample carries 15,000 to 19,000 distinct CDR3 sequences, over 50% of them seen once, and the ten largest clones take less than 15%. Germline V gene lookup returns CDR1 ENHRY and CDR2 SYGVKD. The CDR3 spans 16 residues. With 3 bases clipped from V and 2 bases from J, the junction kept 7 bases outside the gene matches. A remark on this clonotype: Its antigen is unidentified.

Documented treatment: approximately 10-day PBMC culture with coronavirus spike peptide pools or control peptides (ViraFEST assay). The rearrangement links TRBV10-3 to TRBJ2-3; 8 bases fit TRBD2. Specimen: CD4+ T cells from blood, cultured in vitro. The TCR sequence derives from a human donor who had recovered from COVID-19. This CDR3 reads CAISDRAGVHTDTQYF. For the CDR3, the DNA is TGTGCCATCAGTGACAGAGCGGGGGTGCACACAGATACGCAGTATTTT.